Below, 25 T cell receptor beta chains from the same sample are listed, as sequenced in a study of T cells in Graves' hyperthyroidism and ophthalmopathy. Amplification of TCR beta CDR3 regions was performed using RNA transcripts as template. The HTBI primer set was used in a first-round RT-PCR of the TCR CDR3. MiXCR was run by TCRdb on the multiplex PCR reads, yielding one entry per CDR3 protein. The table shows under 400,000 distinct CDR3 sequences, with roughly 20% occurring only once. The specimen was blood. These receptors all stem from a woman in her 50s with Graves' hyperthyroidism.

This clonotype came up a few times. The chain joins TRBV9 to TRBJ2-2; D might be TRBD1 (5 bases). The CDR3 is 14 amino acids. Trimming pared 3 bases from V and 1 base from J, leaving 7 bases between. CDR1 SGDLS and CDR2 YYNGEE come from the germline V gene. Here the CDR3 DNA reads TGTGCCAGCAGCGCGACAGAGAACACCGGGGAGCTGTTTTTT. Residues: CASSATENTGELFF.

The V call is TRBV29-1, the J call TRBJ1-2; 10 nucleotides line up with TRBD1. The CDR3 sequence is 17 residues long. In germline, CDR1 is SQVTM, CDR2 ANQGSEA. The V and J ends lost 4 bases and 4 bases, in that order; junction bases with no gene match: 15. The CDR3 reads CSVVHGTGEDSSYGYTF. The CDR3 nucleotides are TGCAGCGTTGTGCACGGGACAGGGGAGGATTCTAGCTATGGCTACACCTTC.

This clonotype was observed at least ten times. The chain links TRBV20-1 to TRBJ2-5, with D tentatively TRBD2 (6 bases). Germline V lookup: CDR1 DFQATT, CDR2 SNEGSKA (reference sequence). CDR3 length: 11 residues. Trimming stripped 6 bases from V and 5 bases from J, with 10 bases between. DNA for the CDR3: TGCAGTGCGCGGGATGCCGAGACCCAGTACTTC. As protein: CSARDAETQYF.

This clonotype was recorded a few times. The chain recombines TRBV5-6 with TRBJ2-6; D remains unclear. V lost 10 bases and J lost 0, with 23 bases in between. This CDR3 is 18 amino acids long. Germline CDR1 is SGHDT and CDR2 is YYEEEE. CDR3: CAHASLSGPTSGANVLTF. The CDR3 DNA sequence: TGTGCCCACGCGAGTTTGTCAGGCCCTACCTCTGGGGCCAACGTCCTGACTTTC.

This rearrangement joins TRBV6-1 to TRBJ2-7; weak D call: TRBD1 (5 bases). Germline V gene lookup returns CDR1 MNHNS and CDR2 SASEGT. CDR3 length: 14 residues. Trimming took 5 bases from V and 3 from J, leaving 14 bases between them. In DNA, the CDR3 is TGTGCCAGCAGTAAAGTTGGCAGGGACTACGAGCAGTACGTC. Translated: CASSKVGRDYEQYV.

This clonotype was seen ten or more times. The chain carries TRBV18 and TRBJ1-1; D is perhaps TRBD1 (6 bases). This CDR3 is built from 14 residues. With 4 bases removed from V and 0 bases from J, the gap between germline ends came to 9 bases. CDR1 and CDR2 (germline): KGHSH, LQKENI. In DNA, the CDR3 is TGTGCCAGCTCACAACAGGGCTTGAACACTGAAGCTTTCTTT. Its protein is CASSQQGLNTEAFF.

The CDR3 loop is CASSAGEDSPLHF. As DNA, the CDR3 is TGTGCCAGCAGTGCAGGGGAGGATTCACCCCTCCACTTT. The J gene is TRBJ1-6, the V gene TRBV2; D is perhaps TRBD1 (6 bases). Looked up from germline, CDR1 is SNHLY and CDR2 is FYNNEI. The CDR3 length is 13 residues. Trimming cost V 4 bases and J 8 bases, with 9 bases left between them.

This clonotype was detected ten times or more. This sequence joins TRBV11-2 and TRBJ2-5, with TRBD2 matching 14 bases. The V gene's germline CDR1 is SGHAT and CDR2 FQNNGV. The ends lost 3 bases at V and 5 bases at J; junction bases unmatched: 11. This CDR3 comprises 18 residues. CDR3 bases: TGTGCCAGCAGCTTCTCTCGGACTAGCGGGGGGAGCTGGGAGACCCAGTACTTC. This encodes CASSFSRTSGGSWETQYF.

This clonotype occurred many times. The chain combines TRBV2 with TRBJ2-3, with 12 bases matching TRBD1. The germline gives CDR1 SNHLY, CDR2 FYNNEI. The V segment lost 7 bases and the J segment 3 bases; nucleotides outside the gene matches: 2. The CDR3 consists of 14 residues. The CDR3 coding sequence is TGTGCCAGCAAGGGACAGGGGGCAACAGATACGCAGTATTTT. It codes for CASKGQGATDTQYF.

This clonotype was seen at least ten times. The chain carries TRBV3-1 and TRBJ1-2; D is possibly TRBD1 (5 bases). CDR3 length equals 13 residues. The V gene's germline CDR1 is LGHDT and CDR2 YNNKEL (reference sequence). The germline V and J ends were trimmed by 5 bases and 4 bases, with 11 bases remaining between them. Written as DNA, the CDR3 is TGTGCCAGCAGCGCGGGCAGGGTCTATGGCTACACCTTC. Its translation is CASSAGRVYGYTF.

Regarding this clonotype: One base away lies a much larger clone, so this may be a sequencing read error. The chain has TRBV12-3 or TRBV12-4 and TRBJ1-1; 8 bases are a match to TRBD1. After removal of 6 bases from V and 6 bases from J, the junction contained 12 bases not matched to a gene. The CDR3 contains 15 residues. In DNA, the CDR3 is TGTGCCAGCAGCCACCCCGGACAGGGAACTTCTGAAGCTTTCTTT. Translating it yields CASSHPGQGTSEAFF.

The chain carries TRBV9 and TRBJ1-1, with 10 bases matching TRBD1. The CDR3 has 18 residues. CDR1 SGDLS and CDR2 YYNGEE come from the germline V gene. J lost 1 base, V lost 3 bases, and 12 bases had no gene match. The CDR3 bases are TGTGCCAGCAGCGGGGAGTGGGGGACAGGGGATGGGAACACTGAAGCTTTCTTT. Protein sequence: CASSGEWGTGDGNTEAFF.

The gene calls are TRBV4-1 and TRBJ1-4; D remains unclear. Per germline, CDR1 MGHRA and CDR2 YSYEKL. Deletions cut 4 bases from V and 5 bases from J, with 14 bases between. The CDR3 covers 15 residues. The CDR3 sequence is CASSRSAGGNEKLFF. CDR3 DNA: TGCGCCAGCAGCCGCAGTGCAGGAGGGAATGAAAAACTGTTTTTT.

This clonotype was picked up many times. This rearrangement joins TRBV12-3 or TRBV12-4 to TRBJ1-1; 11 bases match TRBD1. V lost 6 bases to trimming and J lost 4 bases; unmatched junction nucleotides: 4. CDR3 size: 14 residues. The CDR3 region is CASSRTGGGTEAFF. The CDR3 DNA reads TGTGCCAGCAGCCGGACAGGGGGCGGCACTGAAGCTTTCTTT.

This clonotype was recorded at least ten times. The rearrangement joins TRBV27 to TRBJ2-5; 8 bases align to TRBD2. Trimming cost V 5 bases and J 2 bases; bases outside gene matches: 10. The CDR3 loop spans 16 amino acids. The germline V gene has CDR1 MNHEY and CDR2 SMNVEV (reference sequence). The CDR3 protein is CASSALPGGRQETQYF. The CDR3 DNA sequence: TGTGCCAGCAGTGCCCTTCCGGGAGGGCGGCAAGAGACCCAGTACTTC.

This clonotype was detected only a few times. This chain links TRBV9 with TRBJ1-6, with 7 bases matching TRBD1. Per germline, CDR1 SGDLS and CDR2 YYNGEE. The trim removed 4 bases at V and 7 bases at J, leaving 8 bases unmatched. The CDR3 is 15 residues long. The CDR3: CASSTDATGNSPLHF. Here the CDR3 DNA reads TGTGCCAGCAGCACCGACGCGACAGGGAATTCACCCCTCCACTTT.

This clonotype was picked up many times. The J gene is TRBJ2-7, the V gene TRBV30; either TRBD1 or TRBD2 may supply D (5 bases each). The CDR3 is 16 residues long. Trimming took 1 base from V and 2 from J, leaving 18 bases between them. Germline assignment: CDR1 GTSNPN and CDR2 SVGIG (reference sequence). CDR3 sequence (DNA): TGTGCCTGGAGTGCCCCGCCGACAGCGGCCACCTACGAGCAGTACTTC. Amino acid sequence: CAWSAPPTAATYEQYF.

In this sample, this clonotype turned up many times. This CDR3 reads CASSLDPGYTEAFF. CDR3 nucleotide sequence: TGTGCCAGCAGCTTAGATCCGGGTTACACTGAAGCTTTCTTT. This chain joins TRBV7-6 and TRBJ1-1; D remains ambiguous. The CDR3 runs to 14 residues. The V end was cut by 1 base, the J end by 3 bases, with 9 bases between. Germline V gene data show CDR1 as SGHVS and CDR2 as FNYEAQ.

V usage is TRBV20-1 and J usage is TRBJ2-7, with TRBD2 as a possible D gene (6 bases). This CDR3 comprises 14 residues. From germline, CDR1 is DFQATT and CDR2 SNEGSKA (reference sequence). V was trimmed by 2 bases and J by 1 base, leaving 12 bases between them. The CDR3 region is CSARSREWSYEQYF. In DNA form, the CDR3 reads TGCAGTGCTAGAAGTCGGGAGTGGTCCTACGAGCAGTACTTC.

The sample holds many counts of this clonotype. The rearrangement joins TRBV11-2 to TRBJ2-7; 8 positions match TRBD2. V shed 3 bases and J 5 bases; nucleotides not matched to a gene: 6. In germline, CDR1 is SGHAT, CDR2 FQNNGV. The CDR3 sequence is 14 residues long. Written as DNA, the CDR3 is TGTGCCAGCAGCTTGCCTAGCGGGCTCGACGAGCAGTACTTC. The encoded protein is CASSLPSGLDEQYF.

The CDR3 region has the DNA TGTGCCAGCAGCCAAGATACTAGCGGGGGCCGGACGCAGTATTTT. Translated, it gives CASSQDTSGGRTQYF. The chain links TRBV3-1 to TRBJ2-3; 11 bases match TRBD2. CDR3 length: 15 residues. Germline trimming cut 0 bases from V and 9 bases from J; bases unmatched to any gene: 5. From germline, CDR1 is LGHDT and CDR2 YNNKEL (reference sequence).

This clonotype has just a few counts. DNA of the CDR3: TGCAGTGCTAAACGACGGAGCTCCTACAATGAGCAGTTCTTC. As protein: CSAKRRSSYNEQFF. The chain carries TRBV20-1 and TRBJ2-1, with D unclear. Trimming cost V 4 bases and J 0 bases, with 10 bases left between them. Looked up from germline, CDR1 is DFQATT and CDR2 is SNEGSKA (reference sequence). The CDR3 has 14 residues.

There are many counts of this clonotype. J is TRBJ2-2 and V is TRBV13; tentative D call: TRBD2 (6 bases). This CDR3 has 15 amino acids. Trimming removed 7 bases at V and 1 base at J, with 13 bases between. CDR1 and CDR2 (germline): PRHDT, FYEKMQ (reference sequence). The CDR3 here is CASTGLEGNTGELFF. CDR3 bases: TGTGCCAGCACGGGGCTGGAGGGGAACACCGGGGAGCTGTTTTTT.

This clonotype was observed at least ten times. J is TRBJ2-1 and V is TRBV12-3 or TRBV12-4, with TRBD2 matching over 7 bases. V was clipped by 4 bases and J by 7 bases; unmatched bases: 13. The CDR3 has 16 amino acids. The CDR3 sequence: CASSSSEREAPNEQFF. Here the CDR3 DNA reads TGTGCCAGCAGTTCGTCCGAACGGGAGGCCCCTAATGAGCAGTTCTTC.

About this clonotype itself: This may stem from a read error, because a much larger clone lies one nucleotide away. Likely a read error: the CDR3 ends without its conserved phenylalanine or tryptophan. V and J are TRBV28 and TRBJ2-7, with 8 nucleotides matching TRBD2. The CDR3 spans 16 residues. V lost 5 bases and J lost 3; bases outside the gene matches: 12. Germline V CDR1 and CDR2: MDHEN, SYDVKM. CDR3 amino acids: CASSLPTGLVFYEQYL. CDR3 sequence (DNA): TGTGCCAGCAGTCTACCCACGGGACTAGTGTTCTACGAGCAGTACCTC.